This T cell receptor (beta chain) derives from a study of T cell responses to AZD1222 COVID-19 vaccine. Study observations and caveats: The sample set comprised mostly white British donors with more females, and clonal diversity was possibly underestimated.

TCRdb's copy holds only in-frame clones and misses some; the assay was immunoSEQ multiplex PCR. The repertoire includes fewer than 130,000 clones, nearly 90% of them detected once, and 2% to 2.5% sits in the top ten. Germline CDR1 is MNHEY and CDR2 is SVGAGI. The CDR3 contains 15 residues. V lost 4 bases, J lost 7 bases, and 9 bases stayed unmatched. A word on this clone: Its antigen is unidentified.

The rearrangement joins TRBV6-5 to TRBJ2-1, with 8 bases lining up with TRBD2. This specimen consisted of peripheral blood, obtained 28 days after the second AZD1222 dose. The receptor was derived from an adult who received the AZD1222 COVID-19 vaccine. The CDR3 DNA sequence: TGTGCCAGCAGTTCCCAGCCGGGACTAGGGAATGAGCAGTTCTTC. Its translation is CASSSQPGLGNEQFF.